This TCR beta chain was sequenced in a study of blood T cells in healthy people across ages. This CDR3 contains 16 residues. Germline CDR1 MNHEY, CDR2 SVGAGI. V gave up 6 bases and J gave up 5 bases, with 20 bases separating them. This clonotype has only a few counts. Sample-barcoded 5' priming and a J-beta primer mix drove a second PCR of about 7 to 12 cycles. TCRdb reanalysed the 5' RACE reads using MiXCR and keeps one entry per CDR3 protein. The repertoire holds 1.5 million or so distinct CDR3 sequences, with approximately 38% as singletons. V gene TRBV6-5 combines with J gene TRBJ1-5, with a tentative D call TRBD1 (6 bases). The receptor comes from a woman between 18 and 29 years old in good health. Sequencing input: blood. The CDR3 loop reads CASSRISQGGDQPQHF. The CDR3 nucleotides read TGTGCCAGCAGCCGAATATCACAGGGAGGGGATCAGCCCCAGCATTTT.